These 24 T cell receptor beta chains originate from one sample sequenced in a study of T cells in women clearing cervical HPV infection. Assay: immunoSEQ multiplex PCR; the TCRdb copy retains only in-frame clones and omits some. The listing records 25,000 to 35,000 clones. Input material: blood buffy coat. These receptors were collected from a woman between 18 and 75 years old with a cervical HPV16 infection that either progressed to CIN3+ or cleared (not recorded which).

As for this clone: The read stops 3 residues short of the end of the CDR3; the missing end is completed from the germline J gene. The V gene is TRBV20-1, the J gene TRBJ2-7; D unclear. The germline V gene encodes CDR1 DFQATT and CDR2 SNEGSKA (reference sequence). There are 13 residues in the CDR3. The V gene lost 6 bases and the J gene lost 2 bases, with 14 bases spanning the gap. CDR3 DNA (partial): TGCAGTGCCGGCTCGACATCCACCTACGAG. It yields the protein CSAGSTSTYE. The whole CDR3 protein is CSAGSTSTYEQYF.

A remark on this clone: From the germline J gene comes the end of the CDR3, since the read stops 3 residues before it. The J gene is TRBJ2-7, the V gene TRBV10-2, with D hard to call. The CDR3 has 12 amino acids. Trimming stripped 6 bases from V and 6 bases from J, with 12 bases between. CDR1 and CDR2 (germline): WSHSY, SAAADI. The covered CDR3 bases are TGCGCCAGCAGCGTCCCCACTGGCGAG. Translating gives CASSVPTGE. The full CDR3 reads CASSVPTGEQYF.

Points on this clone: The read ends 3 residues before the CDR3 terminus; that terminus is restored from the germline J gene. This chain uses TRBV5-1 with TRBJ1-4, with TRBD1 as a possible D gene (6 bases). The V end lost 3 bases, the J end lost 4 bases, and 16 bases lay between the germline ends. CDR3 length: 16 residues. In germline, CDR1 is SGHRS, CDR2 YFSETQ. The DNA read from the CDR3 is TGCGCCAGCAGCTCGGGACAAGGCGGTGGTAATGAAAAA. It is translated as CASSSGQGGGNEK. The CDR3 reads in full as CASSSGQGGGNEKLFF.

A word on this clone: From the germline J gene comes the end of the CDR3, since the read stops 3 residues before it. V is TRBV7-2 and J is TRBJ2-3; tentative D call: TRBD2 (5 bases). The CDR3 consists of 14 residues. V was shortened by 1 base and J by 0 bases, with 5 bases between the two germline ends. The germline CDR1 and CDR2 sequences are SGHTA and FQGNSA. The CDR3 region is CASSLERSTDTQYF. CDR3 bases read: TGTGCCAGCAGCTTAGAGCGGAGCACAGATACG.

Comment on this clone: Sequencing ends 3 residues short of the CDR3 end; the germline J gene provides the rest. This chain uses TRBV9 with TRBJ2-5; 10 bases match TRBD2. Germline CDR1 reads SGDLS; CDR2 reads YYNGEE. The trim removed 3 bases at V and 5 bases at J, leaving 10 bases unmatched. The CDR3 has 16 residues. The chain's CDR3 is CASSEEAGGPRETQYF. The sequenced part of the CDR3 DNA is TGTGCCAGCAGCGAGGAAGCGGGAGGGCCTCGTGAGACC.

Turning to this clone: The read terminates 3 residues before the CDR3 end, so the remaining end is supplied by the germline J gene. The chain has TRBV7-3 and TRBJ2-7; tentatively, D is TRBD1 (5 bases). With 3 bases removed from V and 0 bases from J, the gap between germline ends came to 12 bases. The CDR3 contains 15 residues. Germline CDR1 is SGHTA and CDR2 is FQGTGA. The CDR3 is CASSFGAASSYEQYF. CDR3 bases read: TGTGCCAGCAGCTTTGGGGCGGCCAGCTCCTACGAG.

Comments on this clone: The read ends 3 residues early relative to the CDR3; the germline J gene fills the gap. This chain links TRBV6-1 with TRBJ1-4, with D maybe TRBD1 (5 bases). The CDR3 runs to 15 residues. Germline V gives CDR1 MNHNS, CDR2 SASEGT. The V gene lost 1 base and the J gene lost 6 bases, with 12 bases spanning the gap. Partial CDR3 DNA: TGTGCCAGCAGTGAAGACGGGGGGTCCGATGAAAAA. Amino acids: CASSEDGGSDEK. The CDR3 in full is CASSEDGGSDEKLFF.

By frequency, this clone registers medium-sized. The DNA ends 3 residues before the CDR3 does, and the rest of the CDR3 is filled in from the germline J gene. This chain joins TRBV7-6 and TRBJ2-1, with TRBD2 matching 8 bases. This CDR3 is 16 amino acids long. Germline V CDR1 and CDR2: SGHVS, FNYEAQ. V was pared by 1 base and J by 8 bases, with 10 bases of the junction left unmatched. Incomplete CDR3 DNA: TGTGCCAGCAGCTTAGAGTGGGCGGGGGGTTCCTATGAG. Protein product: CASSLEWAGGSYE. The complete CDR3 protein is CASSLEWAGGSYEQFF.

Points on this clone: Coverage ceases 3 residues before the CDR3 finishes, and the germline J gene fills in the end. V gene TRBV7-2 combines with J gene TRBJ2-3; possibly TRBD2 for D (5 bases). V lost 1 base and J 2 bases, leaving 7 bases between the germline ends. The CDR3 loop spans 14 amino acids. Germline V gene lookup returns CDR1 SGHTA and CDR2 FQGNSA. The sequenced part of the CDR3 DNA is TGTGCCAGCAGCTTAGAAGCGGCCACAGATACG. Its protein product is CASSLEAATDT. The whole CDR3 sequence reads CASSLEAATDTQYF.

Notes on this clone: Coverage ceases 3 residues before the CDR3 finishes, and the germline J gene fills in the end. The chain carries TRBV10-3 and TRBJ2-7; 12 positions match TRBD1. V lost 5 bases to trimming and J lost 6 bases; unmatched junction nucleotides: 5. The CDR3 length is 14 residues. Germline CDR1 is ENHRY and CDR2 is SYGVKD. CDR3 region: CAISWGQGAGEQYF. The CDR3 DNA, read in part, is TGTGCCATCAGTTGGGGACAGGGGGCTGGCGAG.

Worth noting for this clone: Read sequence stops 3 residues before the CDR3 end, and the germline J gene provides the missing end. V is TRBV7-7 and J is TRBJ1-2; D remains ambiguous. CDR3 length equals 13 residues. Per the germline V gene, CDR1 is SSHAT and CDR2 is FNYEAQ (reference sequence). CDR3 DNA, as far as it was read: TGTGCCAGCAGCTTAGGGTCAAGGTCAGAC. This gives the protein CASSLGSRSD. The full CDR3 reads CASSLGSRSDYTF.

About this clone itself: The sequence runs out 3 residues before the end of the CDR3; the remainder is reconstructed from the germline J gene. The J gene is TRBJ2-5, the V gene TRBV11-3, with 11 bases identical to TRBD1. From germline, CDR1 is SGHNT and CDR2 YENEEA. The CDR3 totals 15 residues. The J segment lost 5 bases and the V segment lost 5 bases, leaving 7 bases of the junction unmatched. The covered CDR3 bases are TGTGCCAGCAGCCAAAGGACAGGGGGCGGTGAGACC. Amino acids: CASSQRTGGGET. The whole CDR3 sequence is CASSQRTGGGETQYF.

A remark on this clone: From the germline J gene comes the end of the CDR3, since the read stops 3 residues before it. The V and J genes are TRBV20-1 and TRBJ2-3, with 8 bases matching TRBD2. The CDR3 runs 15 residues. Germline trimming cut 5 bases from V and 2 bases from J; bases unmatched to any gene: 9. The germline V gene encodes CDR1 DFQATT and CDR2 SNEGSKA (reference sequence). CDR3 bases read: TGCAGTGCTGCCCCGGGAGCGGGGGCCACAGATACG. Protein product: CSAAPGAGATDT. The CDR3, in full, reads CSAAPGAGATDTQYF.

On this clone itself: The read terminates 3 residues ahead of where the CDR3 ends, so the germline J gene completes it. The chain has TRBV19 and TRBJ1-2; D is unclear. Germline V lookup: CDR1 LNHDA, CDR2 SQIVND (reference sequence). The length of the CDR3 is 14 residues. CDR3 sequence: CASSTAGGNNDYTF. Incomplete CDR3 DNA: TGTGCCAGTAGTACAGCGGGAGGGAACAATGAC.

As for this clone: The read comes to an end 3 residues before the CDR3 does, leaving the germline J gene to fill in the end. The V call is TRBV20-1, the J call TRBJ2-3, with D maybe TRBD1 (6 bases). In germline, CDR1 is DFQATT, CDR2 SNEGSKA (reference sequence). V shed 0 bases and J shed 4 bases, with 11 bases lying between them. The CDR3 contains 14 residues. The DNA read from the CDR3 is TGCAGTGCTAGAGATGTCACAGGGCCAGATACG. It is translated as CSARDVTGPDT. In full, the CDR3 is CSARDVTGPDTQYF.

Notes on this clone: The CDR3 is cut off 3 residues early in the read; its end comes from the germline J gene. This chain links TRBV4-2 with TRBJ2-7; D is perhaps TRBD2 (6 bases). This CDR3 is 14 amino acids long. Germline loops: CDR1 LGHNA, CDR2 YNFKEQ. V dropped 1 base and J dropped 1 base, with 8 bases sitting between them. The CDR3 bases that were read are TGTGCCAGCAGCCAAGGTAGCGGTTCCTACGAG. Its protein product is CASSQGSGSYE. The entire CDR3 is CASSQGSGSYEQYF.

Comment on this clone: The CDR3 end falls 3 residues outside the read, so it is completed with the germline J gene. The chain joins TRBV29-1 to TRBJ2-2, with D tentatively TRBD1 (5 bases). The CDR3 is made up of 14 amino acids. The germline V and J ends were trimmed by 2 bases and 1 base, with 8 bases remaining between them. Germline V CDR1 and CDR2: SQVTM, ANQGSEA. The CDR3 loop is CSVEKQGNTGELFF. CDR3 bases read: TGCAGCGTTGAAAAGCAGGGGAACACCGGGGAG.

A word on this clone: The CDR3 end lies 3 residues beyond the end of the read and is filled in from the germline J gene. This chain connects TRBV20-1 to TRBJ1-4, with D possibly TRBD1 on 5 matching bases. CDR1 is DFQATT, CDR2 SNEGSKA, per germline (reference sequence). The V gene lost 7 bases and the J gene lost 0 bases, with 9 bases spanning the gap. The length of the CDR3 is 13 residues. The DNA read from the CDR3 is TGCAGTGTCACAGGATCAACTAATGAAAAA. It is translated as CSVTGSTNEK. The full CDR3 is CSVTGSTNEKLFF.

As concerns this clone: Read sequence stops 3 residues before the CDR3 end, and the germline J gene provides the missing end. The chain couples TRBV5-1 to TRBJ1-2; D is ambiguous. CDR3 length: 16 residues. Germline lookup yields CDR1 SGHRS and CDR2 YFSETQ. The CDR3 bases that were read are TGCGCCAGCAGCTTGGGACTAGCGGGGAGCACAGATACC. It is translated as CASSLGLAGSTDT. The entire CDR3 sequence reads CASSLGLAGSTDTYTF. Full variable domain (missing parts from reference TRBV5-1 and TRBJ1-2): KAGVTQTPRYLIKTRGQQVTLSCSPISGHRSVSWYQQTPGQGLQFLFEYFSETQRNKGNFPGRFSGRQFSNSRSEMNVSTLELGDSALYLCASSLGLAGSTDTYTFGSGTRLTVV.

The CDR3 spells CAISLDRGKDEQYF. The covered CDR3 bases are TGTGCCATCAGTCTGGACAGGGGGAAAGACGAG. V is TRBV10-3 and J is TRBJ2-7, with 10 bases aligning to TRBD1. Coverage ceases 3 residues before the CDR3 finishes, and the germline J gene fills in the end. The J segment lost 5 bases and the V segment lost 5 bases, leaving 6 bases of the junction unmatched. The CDR3 consists of 14 residues. The germline gives CDR1 ENHRY, CDR2 SYGVKD.

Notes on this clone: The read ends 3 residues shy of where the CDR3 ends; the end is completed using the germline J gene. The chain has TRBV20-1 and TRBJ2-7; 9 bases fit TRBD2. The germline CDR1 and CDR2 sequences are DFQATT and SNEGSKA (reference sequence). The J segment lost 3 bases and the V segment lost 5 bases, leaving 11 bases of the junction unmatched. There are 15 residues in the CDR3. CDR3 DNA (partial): TGCAGTGCTCGACAAGGGCTAGCGGGGTTCTACGAG. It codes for CSARQGLAGFYE. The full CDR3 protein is CSARQGLAGFYEQYF.

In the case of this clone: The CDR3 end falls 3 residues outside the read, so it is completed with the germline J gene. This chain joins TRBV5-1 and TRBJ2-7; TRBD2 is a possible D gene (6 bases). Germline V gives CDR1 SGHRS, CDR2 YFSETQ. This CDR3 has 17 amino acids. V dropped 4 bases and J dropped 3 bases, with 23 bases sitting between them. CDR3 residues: CASSPRQSGADFYEQYF. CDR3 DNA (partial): TGCGCCAGCAGCCCAAGGCAGTCGGGAGCGGATTTCTACGAG.

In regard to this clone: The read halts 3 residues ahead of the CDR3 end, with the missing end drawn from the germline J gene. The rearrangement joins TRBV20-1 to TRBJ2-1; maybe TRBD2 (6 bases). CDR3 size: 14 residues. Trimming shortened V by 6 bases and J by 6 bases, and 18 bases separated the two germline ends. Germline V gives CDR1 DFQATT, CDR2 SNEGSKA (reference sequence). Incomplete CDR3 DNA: TGCAGTGCGGGTAGCGGAGCGACACGCAATGAG. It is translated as CSAGSGATRNE. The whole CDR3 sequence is CSAGSGATRNEQFF.

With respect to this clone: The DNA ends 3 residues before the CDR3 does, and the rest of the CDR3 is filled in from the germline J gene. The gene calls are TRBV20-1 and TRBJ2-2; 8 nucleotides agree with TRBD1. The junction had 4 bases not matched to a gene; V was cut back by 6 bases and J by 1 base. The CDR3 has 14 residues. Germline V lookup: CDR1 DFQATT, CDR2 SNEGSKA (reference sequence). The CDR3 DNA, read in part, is TGCAGTGCCATGACAGGGGTGAACACCGGGGAG. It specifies CSAMTGVNTGE. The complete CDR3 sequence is CSAMTGVNTGELFF.